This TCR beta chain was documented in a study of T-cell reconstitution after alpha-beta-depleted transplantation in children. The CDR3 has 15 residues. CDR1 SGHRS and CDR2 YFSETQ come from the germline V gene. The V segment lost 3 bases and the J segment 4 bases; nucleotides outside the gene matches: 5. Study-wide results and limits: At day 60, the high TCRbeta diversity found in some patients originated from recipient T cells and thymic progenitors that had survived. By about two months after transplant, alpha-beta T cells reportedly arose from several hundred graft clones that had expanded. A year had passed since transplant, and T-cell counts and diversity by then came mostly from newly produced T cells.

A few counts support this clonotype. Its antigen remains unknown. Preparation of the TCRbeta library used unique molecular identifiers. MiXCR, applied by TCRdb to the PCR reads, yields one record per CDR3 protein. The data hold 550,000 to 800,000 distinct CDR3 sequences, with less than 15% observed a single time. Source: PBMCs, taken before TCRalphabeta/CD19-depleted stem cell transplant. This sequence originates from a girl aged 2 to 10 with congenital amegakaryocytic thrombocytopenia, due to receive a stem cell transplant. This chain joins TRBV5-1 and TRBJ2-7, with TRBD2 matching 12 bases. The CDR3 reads CASSSEGLAGYEQYF. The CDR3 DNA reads TGCGCCAGCAGCTCAGAAGGACTAGCGGGATACGAGCAGTACTTC.